This T cell receptor (beta chain) was documented in a study of T cells in Graves' hyperthyroidism and ophthalmopathy. V was trimmed by 5 bases and J by 4 bases, leaving 15 bases between them. This CDR3 comprises 15 residues. CDR1 and CDR2 (germline): LNHDA, SQIVND (reference sequence). At least ten counts were recorded for this clonotype. TCR beta CDR3 regions were amplified from RNA. HTBI primers were used for first-round RT-PCR of the TCR CDR3. TCRdb reprocessed the multiplex PCR reads with MiXCR, giving one entry per CDR3 protein. The repertoire consists of roughly 700,000 distinct CDR3 sequences, with around 15% occurring once and the leading ten covering about 16%.

This TCR was recovered from a man over 45 with Graves' hyperthyroidism. This chain connects TRBV19 to TRBJ2-1; D might be TRBD1 or TRBD2, each matching 6 bases. Source material: blood. DNA for the CDR3: TGTGCCAGTAGTCCTCATTGGGGGGCGTACAATGAGCAGTTCTTC. Translating gives CASSPHWGAYNEQFF.